The 14 T cell receptor beta chains below all came from one sample that was sequenced in a study of T cell responses to AZD1222 COVID-19 vaccine. TCRdb's table, derived via immunoSEQ multiplex PCR, lists solely in-frame clones and lacks some. The sample holds about 130,000 clones, 80% to 90% seen once. This specimen was peripheral blood, taken on day 0 of AZD1222 vaccination. Source of these receptors: an adult in good health.

The chain combines TRBV10-3 with TRBJ2-5; TRBD2 is a possible D gene (7 bases). V lost 4 bases to trimming and J lost 4 bases, with 10 bases between them. The CDR3 extends over 13 amino acids. Germline V CDR1 and CDR2: ENHRY, SYGVKD. The CDR3 protein is CAISGGGLETQYF. CDR3 DNA: TGTGCCATCAGTGGGGGGGGCTTAGAGACCCAGTACTTC.

The chain combines TRBV6-1 with TRBJ1-2; TRBD1 is a possible D gene (5 bases). Trimming left V 4 bases short and J 8 bases short, with 23 bases between. The length of the CDR3 is 16 residues. Germline V CDR1 and CDR2: MNHNS, SASEGT. The CDR3 sequence: CASSAQGAGWSGGYTF. DNA for the CDR3: TGTGCCAGCAGTGCCCAGGGCGCAGGTTGGTCGGGAGGCTACACCTTC.

The chain carries TRBV18 and TRBJ1-2; TRBD1 agrees at 8 bases. The germline V gene has CDR1 KGHSH and CDR2 LQKENI. V lost 6 bases, J lost 4 bases, and 4 bases stayed unmatched. This CDR3 spans 13 amino acids. The CDR3 loop is CASSSDRVYGYTF. The CDR3 bases are TGTGCCAGCTCCTCGGACAGGGTCTATGGCTACACCTTC.

This chain uses TRBV5-8 with TRBJ1-1; 7 bases align to TRBD1. Germline assignment: CDR1 SGHTS and CDR2 YDEGEE. Trimming cost V 0 bases and J 4 bases; bases outside gene matches: 12. CDR3 size: 17 residues. The CDR3 DNA sequence: TGTGCCAGCAGCTTGGGTGACAGGGTGAAATGGGTCACTGAAGCTTTCTTT. Encoded protein: CASSLGDRVKWVTEAFF.

The table lists this clone with a few counts. This chain uses TRBV15 with TRBJ2-2; no firm D call. Germline V lookup: CDR1 LNHNV, CDR2 YYDKDF (reference sequence). V was cut by 4 bases and J by 4 bases, with 7 bases left in between. There are 13 residues in the CDR3. The CDR3 region is CATSNSPTGELFF. The CDR3 coding sequence is TGTGCCACCAGCAACAGCCCCACCGGGGAGCTGTTTTTT.

The chain joins TRBV19 to TRBJ2-1; TRBD1 might be the D (6 bases). The CDR3 has 13 residues. Trimming pared 2 bases from V and 9 bases from J, leaving 11 bases between. Germline CDR1 and CDR2: LNHDA and SQIVND (reference sequence). The CDR3 loop is CASSILQGGEQFF. The CDR3 DNA is TGTGCCAGTAGTATACTCCAAGGGGGTGAGCAGTTCTTC.

V gene TRBV30 combines with J gene TRBJ1-2; D might be TRBD1 (5 bases). V was shortened by 0 bases and J by 8 bases, with 16 bases between the two germline ends. From germline, CDR1 is GTSNPN and CDR2 SVGIG (reference sequence). This CDR3 region has 14 residues. DNA for the CDR3: TGTGCCTGGAGTGTACAGGCAGCGAGTAGGGGCTACACCTTC. It is translated as CAWSVQAASRGYTF. The entire variable domain, with the rest obtained from reference TRBV30 and TRBJ1-2, is as follows: SQTIHQWPATLVQPVGSPLSLECTVEGTSNPNLYWYRQAAGRGLQLLFYSVGIGQISSEVPQNLSASRPQDRQFILSSKKLLLSDSGFYLCAWSVQAASRGYTFGSGTRLTVV.

Only one count was recorded for this clone. This chain links TRBV10-3 with TRBJ1-5; D unclear. Per germline, CDR1 ENHRY and CDR2 SYGVKD. V was trimmed by 4 bases and J by 2 bases, leaving 6 bases between them. The CDR3 loop spans 13 amino acids. CDR3 loop: CAISVEGNQPQHF. DNA for the CDR3: TGTGCCATCAGTGTTGAGGGCAATCAGCCCCAGCATTTT.

The rearrangement links TRBV21-1 to TRBJ2-7. TRBV21-1 is listed as a pseudogene. The CDR3 consists of 10 residues. The CDR3 coding sequence is TGTGCCAGCAGCGCTCTCGAGCAGTACTTC. The encoded protein is CASSALEQYF.

The rearrangement joins TRBV5-6 to TRBJ2-5, with D hard to call. The CDR3 is 13 residues long. V was trimmed by 5 bases and J by 5 bases, leaving 13 bases between them. Germline CDR1 and CDR2: SGHDT and YYEEEE. The CDR3 nucleotides are TGTGCCAGCAGAGTGGGGTTTGGGGAGACCCAGTACTTC. It is translated as CASRVGFGETQYF.

V and J are TRBV4-3 and TRBJ2-7; TRBD2 aligns across 7 bases. Germline lookup yields CDR1 LGHNA and CDR2 YSLEER. The length of the CDR3 is 16 residues. After removal of 1 base from V and 4 bases from J, the junction contained 10 bases not matched to a gene. This CDR3 is CASSQVRLAEPYEQYF. The CDR3 nucleotides read TGCGCCAGCAGCCAAGTTCGGCTAGCGGAGCCTTACGAGCAGTACTTC.

This clone occurred a few times. This chain uses TRBV3-1 (or the pseudogene TRBV3-2) with TRBJ1-2; no clear D gene. The CDR3 consists of 15 residues. Per germline, CDR1 LGHDT and CDR2 YNNKEL (reference sequence). With 2 bases removed from V and 6 bases from J, the gap between germline ends came to 16 bases. This CDR3 reads CASSQLIEGSDGYTF. The CDR3 DNA follows: TGTGCCAGCAGCCAACTGATCGAGGGATCGGATGGCTACACCTTC.

This chain connects TRBV11-2 to TRBJ1-4; 8 nucleotides match TRBD1. V trimming: 2 bases; J trimming: 7 bases; junction bases outside the gene matches: 3. This CDR3 spans 14 amino acids. Germline assignment: CDR1 SGHAT and CDR2 FQNNGV. This CDR3 reads CASSLSGQGEKLFF. As DNA, the CDR3 is TGTGCCAGCAGCTTATCTGGACAGGGTGAAAAACTGTTTTTT.

The chain links TRBV10-3 to TRBJ1-5, with D uncertain. CDR3 size: 17 residues. Germline loops: CDR1 ENHRY, CDR2 SYGVKD. V lost 0 bases, J lost 3 bases, and 15 bases lay in between. The CDR3 DNA sequence: TGTGCCATCAGTGAGTCGGGCAGCAAGGATTACAATCAGCCCCAGCATTTT. This translates into CAISESGSKDYNQPQHF.